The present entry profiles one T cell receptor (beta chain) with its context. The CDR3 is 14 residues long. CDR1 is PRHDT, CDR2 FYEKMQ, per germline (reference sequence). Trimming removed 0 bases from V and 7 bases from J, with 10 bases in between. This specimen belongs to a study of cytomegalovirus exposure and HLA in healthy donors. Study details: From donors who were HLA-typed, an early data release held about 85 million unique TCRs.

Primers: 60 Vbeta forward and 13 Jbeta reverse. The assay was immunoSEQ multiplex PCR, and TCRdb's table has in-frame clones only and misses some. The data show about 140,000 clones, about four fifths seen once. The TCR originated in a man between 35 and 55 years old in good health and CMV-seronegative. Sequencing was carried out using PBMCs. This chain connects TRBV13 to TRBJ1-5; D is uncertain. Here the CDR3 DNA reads TGTGCCAGCAGCTTAGGTACGGAGGGCCAGCCCCAGCATTTT. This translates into CASSLGTEGQPQHF. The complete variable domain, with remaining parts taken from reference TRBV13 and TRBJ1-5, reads AAGVIQSPRHLIKEKRETATLKCYPIPRHDTVYWYQQGPGQDPQFLISFYEKMQSDKGSIPDRFSAQQFSDYHSELNMSSLELGDSALYFCASSLGTEGQPQHFGDGTRLSIL.